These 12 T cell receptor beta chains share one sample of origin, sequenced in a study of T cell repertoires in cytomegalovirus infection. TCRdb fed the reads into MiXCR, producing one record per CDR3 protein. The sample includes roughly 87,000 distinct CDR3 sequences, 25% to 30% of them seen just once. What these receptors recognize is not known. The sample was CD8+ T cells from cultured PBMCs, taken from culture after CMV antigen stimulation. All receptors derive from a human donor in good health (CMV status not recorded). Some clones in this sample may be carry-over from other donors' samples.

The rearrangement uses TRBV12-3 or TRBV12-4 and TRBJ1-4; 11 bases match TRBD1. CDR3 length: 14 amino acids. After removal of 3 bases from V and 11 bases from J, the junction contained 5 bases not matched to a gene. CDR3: CASSFSGQGAKLFF. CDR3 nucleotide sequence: TGTGCCAGCAGTTTCTCCGGACAGGGGGCGAAACTGTTTTTT.

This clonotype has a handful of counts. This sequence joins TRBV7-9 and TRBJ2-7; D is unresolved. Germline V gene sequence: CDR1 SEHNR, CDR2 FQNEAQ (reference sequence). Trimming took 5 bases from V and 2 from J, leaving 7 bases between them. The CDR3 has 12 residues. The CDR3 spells CASSKNPYEQYF. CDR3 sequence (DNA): TGTGCCAGCAGCAAAAACCCCTACGAGCAGTACTTC.

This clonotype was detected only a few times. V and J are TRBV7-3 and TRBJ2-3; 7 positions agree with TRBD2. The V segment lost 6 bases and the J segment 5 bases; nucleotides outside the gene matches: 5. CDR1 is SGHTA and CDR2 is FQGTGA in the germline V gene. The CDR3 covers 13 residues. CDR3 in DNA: TGTGCCAGCAGAGGCGGGGGTGAAGATACGCAGTATTTT. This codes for CASRGGGEDTQYF.

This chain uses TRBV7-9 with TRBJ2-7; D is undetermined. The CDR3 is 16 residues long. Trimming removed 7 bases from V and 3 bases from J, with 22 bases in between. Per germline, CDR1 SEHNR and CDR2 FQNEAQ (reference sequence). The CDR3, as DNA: TGTGCCAGCAACGCCCTTAACACCTTGGTGGGCTACGAGCAGTACTTC. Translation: CASNALNTLVGYEQYF.

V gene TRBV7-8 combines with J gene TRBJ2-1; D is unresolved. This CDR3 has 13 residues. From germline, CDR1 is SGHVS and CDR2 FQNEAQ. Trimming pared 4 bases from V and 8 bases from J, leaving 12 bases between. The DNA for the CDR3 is TGTGCCAGCAGCTCCCATGGAGCCTATGAGCAGTTCTTC. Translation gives CASSSHGAYEQFF.

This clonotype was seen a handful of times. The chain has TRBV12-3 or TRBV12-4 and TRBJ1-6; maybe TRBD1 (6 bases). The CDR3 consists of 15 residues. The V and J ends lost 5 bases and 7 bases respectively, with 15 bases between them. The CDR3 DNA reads TGTGCCAGCAGTCAACTGGGGGGCGGGAATTCACCCCTCCACTTT. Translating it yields CASSQLGGGNSPLHF.

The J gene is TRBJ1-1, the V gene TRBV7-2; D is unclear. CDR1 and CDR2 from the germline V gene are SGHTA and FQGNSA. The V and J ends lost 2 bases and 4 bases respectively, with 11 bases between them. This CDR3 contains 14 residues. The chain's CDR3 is CASSLYGESTEAFF. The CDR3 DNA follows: TGTGCCAGCAGCTTATACGGGGAGAGCACTGAAGCTTTCTTT.

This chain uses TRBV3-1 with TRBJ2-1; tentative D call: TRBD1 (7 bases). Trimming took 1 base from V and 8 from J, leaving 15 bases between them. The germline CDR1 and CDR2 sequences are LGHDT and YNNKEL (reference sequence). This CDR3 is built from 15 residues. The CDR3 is CASSQVQGGSDEQFF. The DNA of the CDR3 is TGTGCCAGCAGCCAAGTTCAGGGGGGATCTGATGAGCAGTTCTTC.

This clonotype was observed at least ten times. The DNA of the CDR3 is TGTGCCAGCAGCTCCTGGGGCGGGGGTCGGGCAGATACGCAGTATTTT. Amino acid sequence: CASSSWGGGRADTQYF. The chain employs TRBV7-8 and TRBJ2-3, with TRBD2 identical over 7 bases. Germline trimming cut 4 bases from V and 4 bases from J; bases unmatched to any gene: 11. The germline gives CDR1 SGHVS, CDR2 FQNEAQ. The CDR3 is 16 amino acids.

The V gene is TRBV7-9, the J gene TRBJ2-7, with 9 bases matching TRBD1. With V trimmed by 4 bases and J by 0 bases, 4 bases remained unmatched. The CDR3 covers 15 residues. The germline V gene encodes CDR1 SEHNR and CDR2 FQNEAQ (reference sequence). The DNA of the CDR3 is TGTGCCAGCAGCTATCCGGACAGGGGCTCCTACGAGCAGTACTTC. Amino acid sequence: CASSYPDRGSYEQYF.

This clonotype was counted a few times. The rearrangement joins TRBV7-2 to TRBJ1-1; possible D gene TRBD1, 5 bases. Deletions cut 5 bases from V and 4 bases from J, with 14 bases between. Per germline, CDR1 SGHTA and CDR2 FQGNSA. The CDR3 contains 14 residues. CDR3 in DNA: TGTGCCAGCAGCCGCCGACCGGGGGGCACTGAAGCTTTCTTT. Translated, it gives CASSRRPGGTEAFF. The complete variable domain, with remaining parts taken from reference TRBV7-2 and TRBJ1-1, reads GAGVSQSPSNKVTEKGKDVELRCDPISGHTALYWYRQSLGQGLEFLIYFQGNSAPDKSGLPSDRFSAERTGGSVSTLTIQRTQQEDSAVYLCASSRRPGGTEAFFGQGTRLTVV.

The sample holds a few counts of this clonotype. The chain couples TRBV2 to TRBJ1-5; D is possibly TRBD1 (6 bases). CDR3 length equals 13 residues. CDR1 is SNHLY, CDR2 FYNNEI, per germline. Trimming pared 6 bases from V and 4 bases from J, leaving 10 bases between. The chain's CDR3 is CASSRQVNQPQHF. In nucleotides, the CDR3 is TGTGCCAGCAGCCGACAGGTTAATCAGCCCCAGCATTTT. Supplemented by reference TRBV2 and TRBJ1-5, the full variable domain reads EPEVTQTPSHQVTQMGQEVILRCVPISNHLYFYWYRQILGQKVEFLVSFYNNEISEKSEIFDDQFSVERPDGSNFTLKIRSTKLEDSAMYFCASSRQVNQPQHFGDGTRLSIL.